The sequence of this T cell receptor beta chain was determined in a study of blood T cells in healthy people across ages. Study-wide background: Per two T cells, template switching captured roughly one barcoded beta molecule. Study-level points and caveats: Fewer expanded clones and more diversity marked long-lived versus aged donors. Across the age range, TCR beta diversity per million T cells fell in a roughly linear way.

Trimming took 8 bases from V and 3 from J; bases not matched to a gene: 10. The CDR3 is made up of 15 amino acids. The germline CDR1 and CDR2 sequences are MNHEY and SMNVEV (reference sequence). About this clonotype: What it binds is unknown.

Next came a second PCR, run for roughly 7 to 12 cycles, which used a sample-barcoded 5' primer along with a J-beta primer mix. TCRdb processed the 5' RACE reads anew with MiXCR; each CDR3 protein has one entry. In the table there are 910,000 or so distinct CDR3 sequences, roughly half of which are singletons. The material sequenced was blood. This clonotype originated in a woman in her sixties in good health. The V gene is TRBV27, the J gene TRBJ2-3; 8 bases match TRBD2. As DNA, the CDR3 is TGTGCCAGCGCTCGACAGACGGGGGGGACAGATACGCAGTATTTT. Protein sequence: CASARQTGGTDTQYF.